This paragraph reports one T cell receptor (beta chain). This CDR3 contains 16 residues. V was trimmed by 3 bases and J by 4 bases, leaving 16 bases between them. From germline, CDR1 is MDHEN and CDR2 SYDVKM. This sample is drawn from a study of shared clonotypes between healthy human individuals. DNA at around 190 ng, around 30,000 T cell genomes, went into sorted-subset replicate PCRs. The repertoire was sequenced with immunoSEQ multiplex PCR; TCRdb's copy has only in-frame clones and lacks some. The repertoire has roughly 640,000 clones, 97% of them found once; the top ten carry around 0.06%. The material sequenced was naive CD4+ T cells sorted from blood. The subset is: CD45RA+ positively selected. This clonotype was sampled from a woman in her thirties in good health. The chain is built from TRBV28 and TRBJ1-3; D remains ambiguous. CDR3 DNA: TGTGCCAGCAGTTTCCCCGACCTTAACACCGGAAACACCATATATTTT. It translates to CASSFPDLNTGNTIYF.